These 17 T cell receptor beta chains were sequenced from one sample in a study of early T cells in non-severe SARS-CoV-2 infection. TCRdb re-called the 5' RACE reads through MiXCR, storing one row per CDR3 protein. Of approximately 58,000 distinct CDR3 sequences listed, 6.2% were seen once; the top ten hold around 4%. The sample consisted of whole blood. The receptors here all came from an adult who was a healthcare worker with PCR-confirmed SARS-CoV-2 infection or an uninfected control (not recorded which).

This clonotype was counted ten times or more. V usage is TRBV7-9 and J usage is TRBJ2-7; 10 bases match TRBD1. Trimming at V came to 8 bases and at J to 4 bases, leaving 8 bases not matched to a gene. Germline lookup yields CDR1 SEHNR and CDR2 FQNEAQ (reference sequence). CDR3 size: 14 residues. CDR3 coding DNA: TGTGCCAGCGCACCGGGACAGGGGACTTACGAGCAGTACTTC. Its translation is CASAPGQGTYEQYF.

This clonotype was found many times. The genes are TRBV4-1 and TRBJ2-3, with 14 bases that match TRBD2. Germline CDR1 MGHRA, CDR2 YSYEKL. V shed 5 bases, J shed 1 base, and the junction held 11 bases outside the gene matches. This CDR3 region has 19 residues. CDR3 sequence reads: CASSTTFSTSGRGTDTQYF. CDR3 coding DNA: TGCGCCAGCAGCACCACCTTCTCGACTAGCGGGAGGGGCACAGATACGCAGTATTTT.

Many counts were recorded for this clonotype. The chain employs TRBV11-3 and TRBJ2-1, with D perhaps matching TRBD1 (5 bases). CDR1 and CDR2 from the germline V gene are SGHNT and YENEEA. Trimming stripped 5 bases from V and 0 bases from J, with 14 bases between. This CDR3 has 16 residues. This CDR3 is CASSPTRDSSYNEQFF. CDR3 sequence (DNA): TGTGCCAGCAGCCCTACCAGGGATAGCTCCTACAATGAGCAGTTCTTC.

In its sample, this clonotype was seen a few times. This chain connects TRBV4-3 to TRBJ2-3; 9 positions match TRBD2. V dropped 6 bases and J dropped 3; count of bases not matched to a gene: 4. The CDR3 contains 14 residues. The V gene's germline CDR1 is LGHNA and CDR2 YSLEER. The CDR3 region is CASRPGLATDTQYF. In DNA, the CDR3 is TGCGCCAGCAGGCCGGGACTAGCAACAGATACGCAGTATTTT.

Many counts were recorded for this clonotype. The chain links TRBV9 to TRBJ2-1; 11 nucleotides match TRBD2. CDR1 is SGDLS, CDR2 YYNGEE, per germline. This CDR3 is 17 amino acids long. J lost 7 bases, V lost 0 bases, and 9 bases had no gene match. The CDR3 bases are TGTGCCAGCAGCGTAGGTCTAGCGGGGGGATTTTTTAATGAGCAGTTCTTC. It is translated as CASSVGLAGGFFNEQFF.

The chain links TRBV6-5 to TRBJ1-2; 11 nucleotides align to TRBD1. The CDR3 has 15 amino acids. CDR1 MNHEY and CDR2 SVGAGI come from the germline V gene. J was trimmed by 7 bases and V by 1 base; bases with no gene match: 5. The CDR3 here is CASSYYRTGGVGYTF. CDR3 nucleotides: TGTGCCAGCAGTTACTACCGGACAGGGGGCGTTGGCTACACCTTC.

This clonotype was counted ten times or more. The J gene is TRBJ1-2, the V gene TRBV3-1, with D hard to call. Between the trimmed V and J ends, which lost 6 bases and 5 bases, there was a span of 16 bases. Germline values: CDR1 LGHDT, CDR2 YNNKEL (reference sequence). The CDR3 totals 14 residues. The CDR3 DNA sequence: TGTGCCAGCAGTCAGGTTCGGAGTCCGTATGGCTACACCTTC. Its translation: CASSQVRSPYGYTF.

Many counts were recorded for this clonotype. This chain uses TRBV19 with TRBJ1-5, with D tentatively TRBD1 (5 bases). The length of the CDR3 is 15 residues. The germline V gene has CDR1 LNHDA and CDR2 SQIVND (reference sequence). V was shortened by 3 bases and J by 2 bases, with 11 bases between the two germline ends. DNA for the CDR3: TGTGCCAGTAGTATGCTAGGGGAAGGCAATCAGCCCCAGCATTTT. It is translated as CASSMLGEGNQPQHF.

In this sample, this clonotype turned up a few times. The chain carries TRBV7-2 and TRBJ2-1; 8 bases match TRBD2. The length of the CDR3 is 14 residues. The V segment lost 8 bases and the J segment 2 bases; nucleotides outside the gene matches: 5. Germline V gene lookup returns CDR1 SGHTA and CDR2 FQGNSA. CDR3 coding DNA: TGTGCCAGCCTAGCGGGTTCCGCCTACAATGAGCAGTTCTTC. Its translation: CASLAGSAYNEQFF.

This clonotype has ten or more counts. The V call is TRBV19, the J call TRBJ2-1, with 9 nucleotides matching TRBD2. This CDR3 region has 15 residues. Per the germline V gene, CDR1 is LNHDA and CDR2 is SQIVND (reference sequence). With 6 bases clipped from V and 0 bases from J, the junction kept 3 bases outside the gene matches. This chain's CDR3 is CASSRSGSSYNEQFF. CDR3 bases: TGTGCCAGTAGCCGTAGCGGGAGCTCCTACAATGAGCAGTTCTTC.

This clonotype was found a few times. CDR3 sequence reads: CASAKPAGGLETQYF. Written as DNA, the CDR3 is TGTGCCAGTGCCAAACCAGCGGGGGGGCTAGAGACCCAGTACTTC. The rearrangement links TRBV7-2 to TRBJ2-5, with 10 positions matching TRBD2. This CDR3 contains 15 residues. With V trimmed by 9 bases and J by 4 bases, 11 bases remained unmatched. In germline, CDR1 is SGHTA, CDR2 FQGNSA.

In this sample, this clonotype turned up many times. The V call is TRBV12-3 or TRBV12-4, the J call TRBJ2-1; a possible D gene is TRBD2 (5 bases). This CDR3 comprises 16 residues. The V end lost 3 bases, the J end lost 0 bases, and 12 bases lay between the germline ends. This CDR3 reads CASSFGMISSYNEQFF. CDR3 bases: TGTGCCAGCAGTTTCGGGATGATTAGCTCCTACAATGAGCAGTTCTTC.

This chain joins TRBV21-1 and TRBJ1-1; the table's TRBD1 call for D was not verified on the DNA. TRBV21-1 is a pseudogene. The CDR3 consists of 17 residues. CDR3 DNA: TGTGCCAGCAGCAAACCAGGGAAAGTTGACAAAAGATGGGGAGCTTTCTTT. This codes for CASSKPGKVDKRWGAFF.

There are a few counts of this clonotype. The CDR3 sequence is CASSLKGGQLSDIQYF. The DNA for the CDR3 is TGTGCCAGCAGCTTAAAAGGAGGGCAGTTATCAGACATTCAGTACTTC. The rearrangement uses TRBV13 and TRBJ2-4; possibly TRBD2 for D (6 bases). Trimming left V 2 bases short and J 8 bases short, with 19 bases between. The CDR3 covers 16 residues. Germline assignment: CDR1 PRHDT and CDR2 FYEKMQ (reference sequence).

Many counts were recorded for this clonotype. The chain is built from TRBV27 and TRBJ2-1; no clear D gene. The germline V and J ends were trimmed by 2 bases and 10 bases, with 6 bases remaining between them. Germline CDR1 and CDR2: MNHEY and SMNVEV (reference sequence). The CDR3 length is 11 residues. CDR3 amino acids: CASSLDSEQFF. DNA of the CDR3: TGTGCCAGCAGTTTAGATTCCGAGCAGTTCTTC.

This clonotype was recorded at least ten times. The chain couples TRBV20-1 to TRBJ1-6, with 9 bases identical to TRBD1. This CDR3 contains 17 residues. Germline assignment: CDR1 DFQATT and CDR2 SNEGSKA (reference sequence). Trimming took 6 bases from V and 7 from J; bases not matched to a gene: 16. The CDR3 DNA reads as TGCAGTGCCCCGAGGGTACAGGGGGCCTACTTGAATTCACCCCTCCACTTT. Translated: CSAPRVQGAYLNSPLHF.

The chain joins TRBV7-9 to TRBJ2-6; 7 nucleotides agree with TRBD2. V lost 3 bases and J lost 4; bases outside the gene matches: 9. The CDR3 totals 17 residues. Germline CDR1 SEHNR, CDR2 FQNEAQ (reference sequence). Here the CDR3 reads CASSLGGYSSGANVLTF. CDR3 DNA sequence: TGTGCCAGCAGCTTGGGAGGGTATTCGAGCGGGGCCAACGTCCTGACTTTC. Variable domain in full (rest from reference TRBV7-9 and TRBJ2-6): DTGVSQNPRHKITKRGQNVTFRCDPISEHNRLYWYRQTLGQGPEFLTYFQNEAQLEKSRLLSDRFSAERPKGSFSTLEIQRTEQGDSAMYLCASSLGGYSSGANVLTFGAGSRLTVL.